These T cell receptor beta chains were read from a single sample in a study of regulatory T cells in long-lasting Graves disease. TCRdb re-analysed the multiplex PCR reads in MiXCR, keeping a single row per CDR3 protein. There are about 620,000 distinct CDR3 sequences in the sample; 16% occur only once, and about 18% lies in the top ten. These sequences were also reported in another study, on T cells in Graves' hyperthyroidism and ophthalmopathy.

The sequences come from peripheral blood mononuclear cells (PBMCs), collected at new diagnosis, from a patient treated with antithyroid drugs. These receptors all stem from a young woman with Graves disease. CDR3s include the opening cysteine and the closing phenylalanine or tryptophan. Each record gives: D gene, clone size, V gene, J gene, CDR3 protein, CDR3 DNA. D genes are given only for firm matches. Size tells how often a clone was seen (once, few, many) or the class of an expanded clone, and some rows leave it out.

d_gene: NA; abundance: NA; v_gene: TRBV6-2/TRBV6-3; j_gene: TRBJ2-5; CDR3aa: CASSYVRETQYF; CDR3nt: TGTGCCAGCAGTTACGTTAGGGAGACCCAGTACTTC
d_gene: NA; abundance: many; v_gene: TRBV19; j_gene: TRBJ1-1; CDR3aa: CASNKGLTYRNTEAFF; CDR3nt: TGTGCCAGTAATAAGGGTCTCACTTACCGGAACACTGAAGCTTTCTTT
d_gene: NA; abundance: few; v_gene: TRBV20-1; j_gene: TRBJ1-1; CDR3aa: CSASRGIPEAFF; CDR3nt: TGCAGTGCTTCTAGGGGGATCCCTGAAGCTTTCTTT
d_gene: NA; abundance: NA; v_gene: TRBV10-3; j_gene: TRBJ2-5; CDR3aa: CASSEVWGVQETQYF; CDR3nt: TGTGCCAGCAGTGAAGTTTGGGGGGTCCAAGAGACCCAGTACTTC
d_gene: NA; abundance: many; v_gene: TRBV4-1; j_gene: TRBJ2-2; CDR3aa: CASRPGQTASAGELFF; CDR3nt: TGCGCCAGCAGGCCAGGACAGACGGCCTCCGCCGGGGAGCTGTTTTTT
d_gene: NA; abundance: many; v_gene: TRBV7-3; j_gene: TRBJ2-1; CDR3aa: CASSSQVGESSSYNEQFF; CDR3nt: TGTGCCAGCAGCTCACAGGTTGGAGAATCCAGCTCCTACAATGAGCAGTTCTTC
d_gene: NA; abundance: NA; v_gene: TRBV6-5; j_gene: TRBJ1-2; CDR3aa: CASSYSISGQGTLPGYTF; CDR3nt: TGTGCCAGCAGTTACTCGATTTCCGGCCAGGGGACCCTCCCTGGCTACACCTTC
d_gene: TRBD1; abundance: NA; v_gene: TRBV27; j_gene: TRBJ1-1; CDR3aa: CASRDDRGHMNTEAFF; CDR3nt: TGTGCCAGCAGGGATGACAGGGGGCACATGAACACTGAAGCTTTCTTT
d_gene: NA; abundance: many; v_gene: TRBV7-3; j_gene: TRBJ2-3; CDR3aa: CASSLEARRTDTQYF; CDR3nt: TGTGCCAGCAGCTTAGAGGCCAGACGCACAGATACGCAGTATTTT
d_gene: NA; abundance: NA; v_gene: TRBV30; j_gene: TRBJ2-3; CDR3aa: CAWSIGTDTQYF; CDR3nt: TGTGCCTGGTCGATTGGAACAGATACGCAGTATTTT
d_gene: TRBD2; abundance: few; v_gene: TRBV20-1; j_gene: TRBJ2-7; CDR3aa: CSASGAGDITSYEQYF; CDR3nt: TGCAGTGCTAGCGGCGCGGGAGACATCACCTCCTACGAGCAGTACTTC
d_gene: TRBD2; abundance: many; v_gene: TRBV27; j_gene: TRBJ2-5; CDR3aa: CASRVPGTKETQYF; CDR3nt: TGTGCCAGCAGGGTTCCGGGGACTAAAGAGACCCAGTACTTC
d_gene: NA; abundance: once; v_gene: TRBV6-2/TRBV6-3; j_gene: TRBJ2-2; CDR3aa: CASSYGQLNTEELFF; CDR3nt: TGTGCCAGCAGTTACGGCCAGTTGAACACCGAGGAGCTGTTTTTT
d_gene: NA; abundance: many; v_gene: TRBV10-3; j_gene: TRBJ2-3; CDR3aa: CAISESADTQYF; CDR3nt: TGTGCCATCAGTGAGTCGGCAGATACGCAGTATTTT
d_gene: NA; abundance: many; v_gene: TRBV15; j_gene: TRBJ1-2; CDR3aa: CATSTLGKGFGDYGYTF; CDR3nt: TGTGCCACCAGCACGTTAGGAAAGGGTTTCGGTGACTATGGCTACACCTTC
d_gene: TRBD2; abundance: NA; v_gene: TRBV3-1; j_gene: TRBJ2-1; CDR3aa: CASSQGGGRDEQFF; CDR3nt: TGTGCCAGCAGCCAAGGGGGGGGGAGGGATGAGCAGTTCTTC
d_gene: TRBD2; abundance: many; v_gene: TRBV2; j_gene: TRBJ2-1; CDR3aa: CASSRLAGPYNEQFF; CDR3nt: TGTGCCAGCTCAAGACTAGCGGGACCCTACAATGAGCAGTTCTTC